This TCR beta chain was identified during a study of shared clonotypes between healthy human individuals. The study's findings and limits: A few donors held approximately 4.6% of naive CD4 clonotypes in common.

There are 13 residues in the CDR3. The germline CDR1 and CDR2 sequences are SQVTM and ANQGSEA. This clone has ten or more counts. No antigen is known for it. Assay: immunoSEQ multiplex PCR; the TCRdb copy retains only in-frame clones and omits some. The profile shows roughly 1,000,000 clones, about four fifths of them singletons. The source material was memory CD4+ T cells from PBMCs. This sample's subset: CD45RA-negative fraction. The receptor was isolated from a man aged 18 to 29 in good health. Some clones in this sample may be carry-over from other donors' samples. The V call is TRBV29-1, the J call TRBJ2-5; tentatively, D is TRBD2 (6 bases). The CDR3 DNA reads as TGCAGTGGGACGGCTAGCGCCAGAGGGACCCAGTACTTC. Translation: CSGTASARGTQYF.